This is a list of T cell receptor beta chains from one sample in a study of blood T cell repertoires in COVID-19. Sequencing used immunoSEQ multiplex PCR; TCRdb keeps in-frame clones, though not all of them. The sample yields 40,000 to 45,000 clones, roughly 88% seen once. The sequenced material came from peripheral blood. The receptor set was obtained from a man aged 60-69 years with active COVID-19. The CDR3 runs from the conserved cysteine through the conserved F or W. A D gene is named only where the DNA matches it firmly. Clone size appears in some rows only: once, few, many, or a class for an expanded clone.

V gene	D gene	J gene	clone size	CDR3 DNA	CDR3 protein
TRBV6-5	TRBD1	TRBJ1-2	-	TGTGCCAGTTGGACAGGGGAATATGGCTACACCTTC	CASWTGEYGYTF
TRBV5-1	TRBD1	TRBJ1-3	-	TGCGCCAGCAGCCCGGAGACAGGGACCATCTCTGGAAACACCATATATTTT	CASSPETGTISGNTIYF
TRBV6-5	TRBD2	TRBJ2-7	-	TGTGCCAGCATCCCGGGACTAGCGTACTCCTACGAGCAGTACTTC	CASIPGLAYSYEQYF
TRBV19	TRBD1	TRBJ2-7	-	TGTGCCAGTAGTGGTCCGGGACAGGGGTATTACGAGCAGTACTTC	CASSGPGQGYYEQYF
TRBV5-1	-	TRBJ2-7	-	TGCGCCAGCAGCTTCTCCGGGACTGATCTCTACGAGCAGTACTTC	CASSFSGTDLYEQYF
TRBV4-1	TRBD2	TRBJ2-7	-	TGCGCCAGCAGCCATCGTGGGAGGGGCTACGAGCAGTACTTC	CASSHRGRGYEQYF
TRBV11-3	-	TRBJ2-5	-	TGTGCCAGCAGCTTAAATCCCGGGGAGACCCAGTACTTC	CASSLNPGETQYF
TRBV6-2/TRBV6-3	-	TRBJ2-7	-	TGTGCCAGCAGTCACACACAGGGAACCTACGAGCAGTACTTC	CASSHTQGTYEQYF
TRBV7-8	-	TRBJ2-1	-	TGTGCCAGCAGCTCCTCTAGCGCCTCCTACAATGAGCAGTTCTTC	CASSSSSASYNEQFF
TRBV6-5	TRBD1	TRBJ2-7	-	TGTGCCAGCAGACCGACAGGGACCCTTCTCTACGAGCAGTACTTC	CASRPTGTLLYEQYF
TRBV9	-	TRBJ1-4	-	TGTGCCAGCAGCGTAGGCGGAGGAGATGCAACTAATGAAAAACTGTTTTTT	CASSVGGGDATNEKLFF
TRBV5-6	-	TRBJ1-4	-	TGTGCCAGCAGCTCAATCCAAGGGGGTTCATATGAAAAACTGTTTTTT	CASSSIQGGSYEKLFF
TRBV19	TRBD1	TRBJ1-4	-	TGTGCCAGTAGTATAGCGGGACAGGGGAGTGAAAAACTGTTTTTT	CASSIAGQGSEKLFF
TRBV9	TRBD2	TRBJ2-2	-	TGTGCCAGCAGCTCGGGACTAGCGGACACCGGGGAGCTGTTTTTT	CASSSGLADTGELFF
TRBV24-1	TRBD2	TRBJ2-2	-	TGTGCCACCAGTGACTCCGGGACTAGCGTCACCGGGGAGCTGTTTTTT	CATSDSGTSVTGELFF
TRBV19	-	TRBJ1-1	-	TGTGCCAGTACCTCCCCCATTGCGGGGTGGGCTGAAGCTTTCTTT	CASTSPIAGWAEAFF
TRBV19	TRBD2	TRBJ2-3	-	TGTGCCAGCTCACTAGCGGCAACCACAGATACGCAGTATTTT	CASSLAATTDTQYF
TRBV5-4	-	TRBJ2-3	-	TGTGCCAGCAGTGAAAATGCGGGGGATACGCAGTATTTT	CASSENAGDTQYF
TRBV7-2	TRBD2	TRBJ2-1	-	TGTGCCAGCAGCTTAGGGGGGGCTAGCGGGAGAAGTGAGCAGTTCTTC	CASSLGGASGRSEQFF
TRBV13	TRBD1	TRBJ1-1	-	TGTGCCAGCAGATATTACGGGACAGGAGGTAGCACTGAAGCTTTCTTT	CASRYYGTGGSTEAFF
TRBV12-5	TRBD1	TRBJ1-1	-	TGTGCTAGTGGTTGGACAGGGCAAAGTATGAACACTGAAGCTTTCTTT	CASGWTGQSMNTEAFF
TRBV15	-	TRBJ1-4	-	TGTGCCACCAGCAGAGATGACGGCGGGCTCCAAAAACTGTTTTTT	CATSRDDGGLQKLFF
TRBV30	TRBD1	TRBJ1-5	few	TGTGCCTGGAGTGGGACAGGGGATCAGCCCCAGCATTTT	CAWSGTGDQPQHF
TRBV2	-	TRBJ2-1	-	TGTGCCAGCAGTGCAGGGACAAGTGAGTTCTTC	CASSAGTSEFF
TRBV9	TRBD1	TRBJ1-1	-	TGTGCCAGCAGCTTAAGACAGGGAGAGGGCACTGAAGCTTTCTTT	CASSLRQGEGTEAFF
TRBV29-1	TRBD1	TRBJ1-2	few	TGCAGCGTTTATCTGGCAGGGGGCAACTATGGCTACACCTTC	CSVYLAGGNYGYTF
TRBV19	TRBD1	TRBJ2-2	-	TGTGCCAGTAGTGCGTTAGTACAGGGGGCGGACACCGGGGAGCTGTTTTTT	CASSALVQGADTGELFF
TRBV7-9	-	TRBJ2-1	-	TGTGCCAGCAGCTTAGCGGGAAGGGGAAATAATGAGCAGTTCTTC	CASSLAGRGNNEQFF
TRBV20-1	-	TRBJ2-5	once	TGCAGTGCTAGTCCCTTCCAAACTATTCAAGAGACCCAGTACTTC	CSASPFQTIQETQYF
TRBV28	TRBD1	TRBJ2-7	-	TGTGCCAGCAGTCCGAGGGGACAGGGGGCCTACGAGCAGTACTTC	CASSPRGQGAYEQYF
TRBV27	-	TRBJ1-3	-	TGTGCCAGCAGTTTTCGGACAGCTGGAAACACCATATATTTT	CASSFRTAGNTIYF
TRBV6-5	-	TRBJ2-7	-	TGTGCCAGCAGTCCAGTCGGGGGCGAGCAGTACTTC	CASSPVGGEQYF
TRBV2	TRBD1	TRBJ1-2	-	TGTGCCAGCCGAACCGGGACAGCAGTAGGCTATGGCTACACCTTC	CASRTGTAVGYGYTF
TRBV9	-	TRBJ2-1	-	TGTGCCAGCAGCGTAGAGGGCGGGTACTACAATGAGCAGTTCTTC	CASSVEGGYYNEQFF
TRBV28	-	TRBJ1-4	few	TGTGCCAGCAGTCTATTGACAGCTTCCAATGAAAAACTGTTTTTT	CASSLLTASNEKLFF